The 27 T cell receptor beta chains below all came from one sample that was sequenced in a study of T-cell memory formation after mild COVID-19. TCRdb analysed the 5' RACE reads with MiXCR anew, one entry per CDR3 protein. The profile shows approximately 340,000 distinct CDR3 sequences, about an eighth of them singletons. Material for sequencing was PBMCs or a T cell subset sorted from them (not recorded which). All receptors come from a man between 18 and 29 years old who had mild COVID-19 (a few samples of this study predate the infection). Cell type and time point are not known.

V is TRBV5-5 and J is TRBJ1-1, with 9 bases fitting TRBD1. The CDR3 runs 15 residues. Unmatched junction bases numbered 8, after V lost 4 bases and J lost 4 bases. CDR1 is SGHKS, CDR2 YYEKEE, per germline (reference sequence). CDR3 bases: TGTGCCAGCAGCCGAGGGGACAGGGTCGTCACTGAAGCTTTCTTT. The encoded protein is CASSRGDRVVTEAFF.

V usage is TRBV28 and J usage is TRBJ2-3; 7 bases align to TRBD1. J was trimmed by 2 bases and V by 7 bases; bases with no gene match: 9. The CDR3 length is 15 residues. The germline V gene encodes CDR1 MDHEN and CDR2 SYDVKM. CDR3: CASKTGSQNTDTQYF. For the CDR3, the DNA is TGTGCCAGCAAGACAGGGAGCCAGAACACAGATACGCAGTATTTT.

This chain connects TRBV20-1 to TRBJ1-1; 7 bases agree with TRBD1. V was clipped by 6 bases and J by 6 bases; unmatched bases: 16. This CDR3 has 15 residues. Per germline, CDR1 DFQATT and CDR2 SNEGSKA (reference sequence). The CDR3 DNA reads as TGCAGTGCAAAGACAGGGTCCGGGGTTTGGGCTGAAGCTTTCTTT. Protein sequence: CSAKTGSGVWAEAFF.

In its sample, this clonotype was seen many times. The V and J genes are TRBV9 and TRBJ1-1; TRBD1 matches 10 bases. Germline V gene lookup returns CDR1 SGDLS and CDR2 YYNGEE. The CDR3 loop spans 16 amino acids. V gave up 0 bases and J gave up 3 bases; unmatched junction bases: 5. CDR3 sequence reads: CASSVEDRGWDTEAFF. In DNA, the CDR3 is TGTGCCAGCAGCGTAGAGGACAGGGGGTGGGACACTGAAGCTTTCTTT. The full variable domain, rest sourced from reference TRBV9 and TRBJ1-1, is DSGVTQTPKHLITATGQRVTLRCSPRSGDLSVYWYQQSLDQGLQFLIQYYNGEERAKGNILERFSAQQFPDLHSELNLSSLELGDSALYFCASSVEDRGWDTEAFFGQGTRLTVV.

This clonotype was observed a few times. The chain employs TRBV10-2 and TRBJ2-2, with 8 bases identical to TRBD2. The CDR3 consists of 16 residues. The J segment lost 4 bases and the V segment lost 4 bases, leaving 8 bases of the junction unmatched. Germline loops: CDR1 WSHSY, CDR2 SAAADI. The CDR3 spells CASSGPQRGRTGELFF. CDR3 coding DNA: TGCGCCAGCAGTGGGCCCCAGCGGGGGCGCACCGGGGAGCTGTTTTTT.

The chain recombines TRBV18 with TRBJ2-5; D is unresolved. V lost 0 bases and J 7 bases, leaving 12 bases between the germline ends. The CDR3 covers 14 residues. Germline lookup yields CDR1 KGHSH and CDR2 LQKENI. CDR3 bases: TGTGCCAGCTCACCACCCGGCCCCGCGAGGACCCAGTACTTC. Translation: CASSPPGPARTQYF.

This clonotype occurred many times. The rearrangement uses TRBV7-2 and TRBJ2-1; 11 nucleotides align to TRBD1. V lost 5 bases, J lost 15 bases, and 12 bases stayed unmatched. The CDR3 covers 14 residues. Germline CDR1 SGHTA, CDR2 FQGNSA. The CDR3, as DNA: TGTGCCAGCAGCGCCCGGACAGGGGGCCGGGAGGTGTTCTTC. It is translated as CASSARTGGREVFF.

This clonotype showed up just a few times. V gene TRBV2 combines with J gene TRBJ2-7, with D tentatively TRBD1 (6 bases). Trimming left V 9 bases short and J 7 bases short, with 19 bases between. CDR3 length: 13 amino acids. CDR1 is SNHLY and CDR2 is FYNNEI in the germline V gene. The CDR3 loop reads CASGETGTGEQYV. Written as DNA, the CDR3 is TGTGCCAGTGGAGAAACAGGGACGGGGGAGCAGTACGTC.

This clonotype showed up just once. The CDR3 reads CASSSSGPPDTQYF. In DNA, the CDR3 is TGCGCCAGCAGCTCCTCGGGACCCCCAGATACGCAGTATTTT. The chain is built from TRBV5-1 and TRBJ2-3; D is tentatively TRBD1 or TRBD2 (5 bases each). This CDR3 region has 14 residues. Deletions cut 3 bases from V and 4 bases from J, with 12 bases between. The V gene's germline CDR1 is SGHRS and CDR2 YFSETQ.

The chain carries TRBV27 and TRBJ2-2; D could derive from TRBD1 or TRBD2 (5 bases each). The length of the CDR3 is 16 residues. V gave up 6 bases and J gave up 5 bases, with 19 bases separating them. The germline V gene encodes CDR1 MNHEY and CDR2 SMNVEV (reference sequence). DNA for the CDR3: TGTGCCAGCAGCTGGACCCCAGGGAGTCGGACCGGGGAGCTGTTTTTT. Translating it yields CASSWTPGSRTGELFF.

The chain employs TRBV5-1 and TRBJ2-2; TRBD1 is a possible D gene (5 bases). Per the germline V gene, CDR1 is SGHRS and CDR2 is YFSETQ. V was clipped by 4 bases and J by 2 bases, with 18 bases between them. There are 17 residues in the CDR3. The CDR3, as DNA: TGCGCCAGCAGCAGAGGATCCAGGGAAATAAACACCGGGGAGCTGTTTTTT. It yields the protein CASSRGSREINTGELFF.

This clonotype was counted many times. The chain couples TRBV6-5 to TRBJ1-1, with TRBD1 matching over 7 bases. J gave up 3 bases and V 6 bases, and 4 bases lay outside the gene matches. The length of the CDR3 is 13 residues. Germline CDR1 MNHEY, CDR2 SVGAGI. The CDR3 coding sequence is TGTGCCAGCAGCCCCAGGGGGGACACTGAAGCTTTCTTT. Protein product: CASSPRGDTEAFF.

The chain links TRBV4-1 to TRBJ1-2; 8 positions match TRBD1. The CDR3 is made up of 15 amino acids. V lost 3 bases to trimming and J lost 8 bases; unmatched junction nucleotides: 11. Germline CDR1 and CDR2: MGHRA and YSYEKL. The CDR3 here is CASSQGPFDRGGYTF. The CDR3 DNA reads TGCGCCAGCAGCCAGGGACCCTTCGACAGGGGAGGCTACACCTTC.

The rearrangement links TRBV11-3 to TRBJ2-3; 8 bases agree with TRBD2. The V segment lost 3 bases and the J segment 0 bases; nucleotides outside the gene matches: 2. CDR3 length equals 15 residues. CDR1 SGHNT and CDR2 YENEEA come from the germline V gene. Here the CDR3 reads CASSFGGGSTDTQYF. The CDR3 bases are TGTGCCAGCAGCTTCGGCGGGGGGAGCACAGATACGCAGTATTTT. Using reference TRBV11-3 and TRBJ2-3 for the parts outside the CDR3, the full variable domain is EAGVVQSPRYKIIEKKQPVAFWCNPISGHNTLYWYLQNLGQGPELLIRYENEEAVDDSQLPKDRFSAERLKGVDSTLKIQPAELGDSAVYLCASSFGGGSTDTQYFGPGTRLTVL.

The CDR3 protein is CASGRTSGGRTDTQYF. The CDR3 coding sequence is TGTGCCAGCGGTCGGACTAGCGGGGGTCGCACAGATACGCAGTATTTT. The chain carries TRBV7-9 and TRBJ2-3; 13 bases are a match to TRBD2. The J segment lost 1 base and the V segment lost 8 bases, leaving 6 bases of the junction unmatched. Germline values: CDR1 SEHNR, CDR2 FQNEAQ (reference sequence). The length of the CDR3 is 16 residues.

The chain employs TRBV6-2 or TRBV6-3 and TRBJ1-2; D uncertain. Deletions cut 0 bases from V and 5 bases from J, with 7 bases between. The CDR3 contains 13 residues. Germline CDR1 and CDR2: MNHEY and SVGEGT. CDR3 region: CASSYSPGYGYTF. As DNA, the CDR3 is TGTGCCAGCAGTTACTCCCCGGGATATGGCTACACCTTC.

This clonotype was found a few times. This sequence joins TRBV15 and TRBJ1-2; unclear D gene. This CDR3 has 13 residues. The germline V gene encodes CDR1 LNHNV and CDR2 YYDKDF (reference sequence). V was trimmed by 1 base and J by 4 bases, leaving 7 bases between them. DNA of the CDR3: TGTGCCACCAGCAGAGCAGGCTCCTATGGCTACACCTTC. Its translation: CATSRAGSYGYTF. Combining the CDR3 with reference TRBV15 and TRBJ1-2 gives the whole variable domain DAMVIQNPRYQVTQFGKPVTLSCSQTLNHNVMYWYQQKSSQAPKLLFHYYDKDFNNEADTPDNFQSRRPNTSFCFLDIRSPGLGDTAMYLCATSRAGSYGYTFGSGTRLTVV.

V usage is TRBV6-6 and J usage is TRBJ1-5, with a tentative D call TRBD1 (6 bases). The germline V gene encodes CDR1 MNHNY and CDR2 SVGAGI (reference sequence). V shed 6 bases and J shed 8 bases, with 14 bases lying between them. The CDR3 has 13 residues. CDR3 region: CASSDYREKPQHF. The CDR3 bases are TGTGCCAGCAGCGATTACAGGGAAAAGCCCCAGCATTTT.

The chain has TRBV10-3 and TRBJ1-1, with 10 nucleotides matching TRBD1. V shed 10 bases, J shed 4 bases, and the junction held 6 bases outside the gene matches. Germline assignment: CDR1 ENHRY and CDR2 SYGVKD. CDR3 length equals 13 residues. The CDR3 protein is CATRTGGTTEAFF. CDR3 sequence (DNA): TGTGCCACCCGGACAGGGGGAACCACTGAAGCTTTCTTT.

The chain uses TRBV6-2 or TRBV6-3 and TRBJ2-5; TRBD2 agrees at 9 bases. Germline V CDR1 and CDR2: MNHEY, SVGEGT. V trimming: 2 bases; J trimming: 0 bases; junction bases outside the gene matches: 1. This CDR3 region has 15 residues. CDR3 loop: CASSYRLADQETQYF. DNA of the CDR3: TGTGCCAGCAGTTACCGACTAGCGGACCAAGAGACCCAGTACTTC.

This clonotype was recorded at least ten times. The gene calls are TRBV6-2 or TRBV6-3 and TRBJ1-1; 7 bases align to TRBD1. The CDR3 has 14 residues. Per the germline V gene, CDR1 is MNHEY and CDR2 is SVGEGT. Losses at the gene ends were 4 bases for V and 2 bases for J; bases not matched to a gene: 4. Here the CDR3 reads CASSSWTGNTEAFF. In DNA, the CDR3 is TGTGCCAGCAGTTCCTGGACAGGAAACACTGAAGCTTTCTTT.

A few counts support this clonotype. The V gene is TRBV7-6, the J gene TRBJ1-6; D might be TRBD1 (6 bases). CDR3 size: 14 residues. Trimming removed 5 bases from V and 4 bases from J, with 9 bases in between. The germline CDR1 and CDR2 sequences are SGHVS and FNYEAQ. CDR3 sequence: CASSPTGYNSPLHF. For the CDR3, the DNA is TGTGCCAGCAGCCCAACAGGGTATAATTCACCCCTCCACTTT.

Many counts were recorded for this clonotype. The genes are TRBV27 and TRBJ2-7, with D tentatively TRBD1 or TRBD2 (6 bases each). CDR1 MNHEY and CDR2 SMNVEV come from the germline V gene (reference sequence). The CDR3 runs 17 residues. Trimming stripped 4 bases from V and 9 bases from J, with 28 bases between. The CDR3 DNA sequence: TGTGCCAGCAGTTCTTTGGTGGGGGGCTACCATACCACCCGGCAGTACTTC. Encoded protein: CASSSLVGGYHTTRQYF.

This clonotype was observed a single time. This clone may be a read error of a much larger clone one base away. This chain connects TRBV5-1 to TRBJ2-1; the D gene is possibly TRBD2 (7 bases). CDR1 and CDR2 from the germline V gene are SGHRS and YFSETQ. This CDR3 region has 17 residues. Written as DNA, the CDR3 is TGCGCCAGCAGCTTGAGCTCGGGGGGCCTCTCCTACACTGAGCAGTTCTTC. Its translation is CASSLSSGGLSYTEQFF.

Remarks on this clonotype: This may be a read error: a much more frequent sequence differs by one nucleotide. The chain joins TRBV4-1 to TRBJ2-7; D might be TRBD2 (6 bases). The CDR3 sequence is 15 residues long. The germline V gene has CDR1 MGHRA and CDR2 YSYEKL. Trimming pared 0 bases from V and 5 bases from J, leaving 14 bases between. The CDR3 reads CASSQEEGSRNEQYF. CDR3 nucleotide sequence: TGCGCCAGCAGCCAAGAGGAGGGGTCGAGGAACGAGCAGTACTTC.

The V gene is TRBV6-5, the J gene TRBJ2-3; no clear D gene. Trimming took off 6 bases at V and 2 bases at J, with 9 bases between the two ends. In germline, CDR1 is MNHEY, CDR2 SVGAGI. This CDR3 is 13 amino acids long. CDR3 region: CASRTGLTDTQYF. The CDR3 DNA follows: TGTGCCAGCAGGACGGGTCTCACAGATACGCAGTATTTT.

The chain is built from TRBV7-9 and TRBJ2-3; D is undetermined. V was pared by 5 bases and J by 0 bases, with 18 bases between. This CDR3 comprises 17 residues. The germline gives CDR1 SEHNR, CDR2 FQNEAQ (reference sequence). CDR3 sequence reads: CASSHNPRYSSTDTQYF. In DNA form, the CDR3 reads TGTGCCAGCAGCCACAACCCCCGTTACTCTAGCACAGATACGCAGTATTTT.